A single sample gave rise to the 6 T cell receptor beta chains below, sequenced in a study of T cell responses to AZD1222 COVID-19 vaccine. TCRdb's table, derived via immunoSEQ multiplex PCR, lists solely in-frame clones and lacks some. This repertoire shows some 95,000 clones, 88% found once; its top ten account for about 12%. Sequences were derived from peripheral blood, sampled 28 days after the second AZD1222 dose. The receptor source for this set is an adult who received the AZD1222 COVID-19 vaccine.

The V call is TRBV7-9, the J call TRBJ2-7; D not resolved. The germline V and J ends were trimmed by 1 base and 8 bases, with 12 bases remaining between them. The CDR3 contains 13 residues. Germline CDR1 and CDR2: SEHNR and FQNEAQ (reference sequence). The chain's CDR3 is CASSLGTEPQQYF. The CDR3 DNA sequence: TGTGCCAGCAGCTTAGGGACCGAACCCCAGCAGTACTTC.

The V and J genes are TRBV11-1 and TRBJ1-4; 8 nucleotides line up with TRBD1. The CDR3 spans 15 residues. Trimming at V came to 5 bases and at J to 5 bases, leaving 7 bases not matched to a gene. Germline CDR1 and CDR2: SGHAT and FQDESV (reference sequence). The CDR3 nucleotides read TGTGCCAGCAGCATTACCGGACAGGGAAATGAAAAACTGTTTTTT. It codes for CASSITGQGNEKLFF.

The chain recombines TRBV7-3 with TRBJ1-3; 9 nucleotides agree with TRBD1. Trimming cost V 0 bases and J 2 bases; bases outside gene matches: 2. Looked up from germline, CDR1 is SGHTA and CDR2 is FQGTGA. This CDR3 has 16 amino acids. CDR3 nucleotides: TGTGCCAGCAGCTTAACGGGACAGGGAACTGGAAACACCATATATTTT. It codes for CASSLTGQGTGNTIYF.

In regard to this clone: The junction does not match germline at one end; this may be a read error. The rearrangement uses TRBV7-7 and TRBJ1-1; 8 bases are a match to TRBD1. Germline V gives CDR1 SSHAT, CDR2 FNYEAQ (reference sequence). The CDR3 runs to 15 residues. The CDR3: CASSPLDRVATEAFF. CDR3 DNA: TGTGCTAGCAGCCCCCTGGACAGGGTCGCCACTGAAGCTTTCTTT.

The rearrangement joins TRBV10-2 to TRBJ1-5; the D is unclear. Germline V gene lookup returns CDR1 WSHSY and CDR2 SAAADI. This CDR3 has 14 residues. Trimming stripped 6 bases from V and 0 bases from J, with 9 bases between. The CDR3 region is CASRGGYSNQPQHF. The DNA for the CDR3 is TGCGCCAGCAGGGGAGGCTATAGCAATCAGCCCCAGCATTTT.

This chain connects TRBV30 to TRBJ2-5, with TRBD1 matching over 7 bases. This CDR3 spans 14 amino acids. In germline, CDR1 is GTSNPN, CDR2 SVGIG (reference sequence). V lost 1 base to trimming and J lost 0 bases; unmatched junction nucleotides: 2. The CDR3 sequence is CAWSEDRYQETQYF. The CDR3 nucleotides read TGTGCCTGGAGTGAGGACAGGTACCAAGAGACCCAGTACTTC. Complete variable domain (other parts from reference TRBV30 and TRBJ2-5): SQTIHQWPATLVQPVGSPLSLECTVEGTSNPNLYWYRQAAGRGLQLLFYSVGIGQISSEVPQNLSASRPQDRQFILSSKKLLLSDSGFYLCAWSEDRYQETQYFGPGTRLLVL.